What follows is one TCR beta chain and its context. This clone was observed a few times. It has no known antigen specificity. The input lacks base qualities; no much larger clone sits a single base away. These data are taken from a study of beta chain features in type 1 diabetes (dated by TCRdb to about 2018). At the level of the whole study: No differences in mean age, gender distribution, total cell number or subset yield were found between patients and healthy donors. The study compared the TCRB repertoires of sorted circulating CD4+ T cell subsets in recently diagnosed type 1 diabetes patients with those in matched healthy donors. A total of just under 110,000,000 sorted cells were examined across all samples, and RNA yield correlated strongly with the number of cells per subset. Whereas all 30 or so donors provided naive and central memory subsets, regulatory and stem cell-like memory subsets were isolated from just 8 patients and roughly eight healthy donors. The study at large found these results: Naive, central memory and regulatory TCRB repertoires appeared to be more alike among patients than among healthy donors. Because cDNA rather than genomic DNA was sequenced, highly expressing activated cells could have been over-represented, although no difference in activation and CD3 levels was found between groups. Fewer insertions and more nucleotide deletions at VDJ recombination sites were observed in patients with type 1 diabetes, implying thymic rearrangement abnormalities. In all four CD4+ subsets, TCRB CDR3 length was moderately but significantly shorter in type 1 diabetes patients. PCR might favor shorter templates, but patient and control samples were amplified and corrected together, so any skew would affect both groups equally. Only small numbers of individuals were included in the HLA sub-analyses, which left unresolved whether HLA type had any influence on TCRB rearrangement.

The entire amount of isolated RNA was reverse transcribed using the High Capacity cDNA Reverse Transcription Kit, so the sequenced TCRB transcripts were expressed ones. Naive, central memory and regulatory T cell samples underwent deep immunoSEQ sequencing, averaging about 3.57 million total reads per sample. After sorted cells were lysed in RLT buffer, RNA was extracted with DNase-treated RNeasy Micro or Mini kits, with the choice depending on cell number. Each cell subset was processed separately to prevent cross-contamination, with patient and healthy donor samples processed together. TCRB sequences were amplified from cDNA with the immunoSEQ multiplex PCR, producing 87-bp fragments spanning the CDR3 region. The amplicons were sequenced using the Illumina HiSeq platform. Per the authors' processing: PCR bias was corrected computationally using synthetic template baselines, and reads within Hamming distance 2 were collapsed, with unmergeable singletons discarded. Reads were aligned to IMGT to assign V, D and J genes, CDR3 length, and insertions or deletions at six rearrangement sites. Clonotype counts were normalized to sorted cell number within each subset before computing true diversity and Gini coefficients with the tcR R package. Repertoire sharing was quantified using the overlap coefficient calculated on TCRB nucleotide sequences. Held by TCRdb, this immuneACCESS table contains in-frame sequences only and omits some clones. Under half of the omission traces to an unresolved V gene where checked; the cause of the rest is unknown. V and J calls and clone size are copied from that table; D and trimming were computed from the DNA. The sample data list some 190,000 clones, and around 8% of these were observed just once. In total, the top ten clones hold approximately 0.93% of the sample.

Each donor gave one peripheral blood draw, approximately 0.11 L on average, collected into heparinised tubes. Using a panel that included CD45RO, CCR7, CD25, CD127, CD95 and CD27, naive, central memory, regulatory and stem cell-like memory CD4+ T cells were sorted on a BD FACSAria II. All sorted populations exceeded 95% purity. Right away, PBMCs were isolated by Lymphoprep density gradient centrifugation and were stained directly, with no culture step. So that batch effects would be minimized, each experiment stained and sorted samples in pairs, pairing one healthy donor with one patient. V and J lose 7 bases and 9 bases, and a span of 21 bases separates them. Sequences MDHEN (CDR1) and SYDVKM (CDR2) are obtained from the germline V gene. The CDR3 numbers 14 residues from cysteine through phenylalanine. Only the CDR3 region is kept as DNA, spanning 42 bases read in frame from base 1.

The chain is encoded by TRBV28 joined to TRBJ1-2; the D gene is perhaps TRBD1, from 6 matching bases. This clonotype was obtained from a woman aged 40 to 49 with type 1 diabetes. Material: central memory CD4+ T cells from blood. The CDR3 in this case is CASTALFQGYRYTF. The DNA reads TGTGCCAGCACTGCCCTCTTTCAGGGGTACCGCTACACCTTC.